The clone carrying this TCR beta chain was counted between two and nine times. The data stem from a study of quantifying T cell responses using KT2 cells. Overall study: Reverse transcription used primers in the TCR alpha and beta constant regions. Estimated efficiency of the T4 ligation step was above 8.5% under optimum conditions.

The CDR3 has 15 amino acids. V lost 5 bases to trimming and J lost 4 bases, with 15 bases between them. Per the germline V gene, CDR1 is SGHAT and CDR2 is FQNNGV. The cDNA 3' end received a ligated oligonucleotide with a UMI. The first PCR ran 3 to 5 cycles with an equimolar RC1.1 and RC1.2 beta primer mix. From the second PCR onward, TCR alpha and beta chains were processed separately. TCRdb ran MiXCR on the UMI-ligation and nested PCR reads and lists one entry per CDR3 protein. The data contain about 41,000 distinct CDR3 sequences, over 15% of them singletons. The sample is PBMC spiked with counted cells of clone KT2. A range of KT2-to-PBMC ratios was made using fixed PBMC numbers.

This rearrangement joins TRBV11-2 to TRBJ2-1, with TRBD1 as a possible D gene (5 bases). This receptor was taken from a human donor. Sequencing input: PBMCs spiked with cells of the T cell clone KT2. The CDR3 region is CASSLSWGSYNEQFF. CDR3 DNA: TGTGCCAGCAGCCTATCCTGGGGCAGTTACAATGAGCAGTTCTTC.